This T cell receptor (beta chain) was identified in a study of blood T cells in healthy people across ages. Study findings and constraints: PBMCs were not sorted, which prevented a conclusive comparison of naive versus antigen-experienced cells.

Sample-barcoded 5' priming and a J-beta primer mix drove a second PCR of about 6 to 12 cycles. Every molecule of cDNA carried a tag from a template-switch adaptor with 12 random nucleotides. TCRdb re-derived calls from the 5' RACE reads in MiXCR, one entry per CDR3 protein. The sample holds 1.5 million to 2 million distinct CDR3 sequences, approximately 30% seen once. The CDR3 consists of 14 residues. With 5 bases removed from V and 6 bases from J, the gap between germline ends came to 15 bases. Germline CDR1 SGHTA, CDR2 FQGNSA. Each donor had 8 to 10 milliliters of peripheral blood drawn. As regards this clonotype: Its antigen is not identified.

The sequencing input was blood. J is TRBJ2-3 and V is TRBV7-2, with a weak D call TRBD2 (6 bases). This receptor was identified in a woman in her twenties or thirties in good health. The CDR3 reads CASSPTRGSDTQYF. The CDR3 nucleotides are TGTGCCAGCAGCCCTACTCGGGGGTCGGATACGCAGTATTTT.